The rows below give T cell receptor beta chains drawn from one sample of a study of shared clonotypes between healthy human individuals. Measured with immunoSEQ multiplex PCR; TCRdb has only the in-frame clones, and not every one. The sample shows over a million clones, approximately 80% of them seen only once. Sequences were obtained from memory CD4+ T cells from PBMCs. These receptors originate from a man aged 18-30 years in good health. Some clones in this sample may be carry-over from other donors' samples. Each CDR3 is given with its conserved first and last residue. The D gene is left open where the match is weak. Size is omitted from some rows. Given values are once, few, many or a class for expanded clones.

. TRBJ2-7 . TRBV6-5 TGTGCCGGCCCCCCCGGGCCTAATTTAGGCGAGCAGTACTTC CAGPPGPNLGEQYF
. TRBJ1-3 . TRBV19 TGTGCCAGTAGTATAGATCGTCACTCTGGAAACACCATATATTTT CASSIDRHSGNTIYF
TRBD1 TRBJ1-1 . TRBV10-3 TGTGCCATCAGTGAGGGACAGGGATTCACTGAAGCTTTCTTT CAISEGQGFTEAFF
. TRBJ2-5 . TRBV28 TGTGCCAGCAGTTCACAAGAGACCCAGTACTTC CASSSQETQYF
. TRBJ2-1 . TRBV5-1 TGCGCCAGCAGCTTGACGGGGCCCCCAGATGAGCAGTTCTTC CASSLTGPPDEQFF
. TRBJ2-1 . TRBV19 TGTGCCAGTAGTATGTTAGGAGGGACAAACTCCTACAATGAGCAGTTCTTC CASSMLGGTNSYNEQFF
TRBD2 TRBJ2-5 . TRBV7-3 TGTGCCAGCAGCTTAAGCCTAGCGGTAGGGGAAGAGACCCAGTACTTC CASSLSLAVGEETQYF
. TRBJ2-3 . TRBV7-2 TGTGCCAGCAGCTTAGGGGTGACTAGCACAGATACGCAGTATTTT CASSLGVTSTDTQYF
. TRBJ2-3 . TRBV7-6 TGTGCCAGCAGCTTACAAGGATATACGCAGTATTTT CASSLQGYTQYF
. TRBJ1-1 . TRBV9 TGTGCCAGCAGCCAAGGATCGATCACTGAAGCTTTCTTT CASSQGSITEAFF
TRBD1 TRBJ2-6 . TRBV6-5 TGTGCCAGCAGCACCGGGACAGCCGGGGCCAACGTCCTGACTTTC CASSTGTAGANVLTF
. TRBJ1-1 . TRBV27 TGTGCCAGCGGGTGGGGGAACACTGAAGCTTTCTTT CASGWGNTEAFF
. TRBJ1-1 . TRBV18 TGTGCCAGCTCACCATCGACTTTAGGAACTGAAGCTTTCTTT CASSPSTLGTEAFF
. TRBJ1-5 . TRBV7-2 TGTGCCAGCAGCTTAGCGCTATCCGGAATTCAGCCCCAGCATTTT CASSLALSGIQPQHF
TRBD2 TRBJ2-7 . TRBV5-1 TGCGCCAGCAGCCCTCGGACTAGCGGGCCCCCCTCCTACGAGCAGTACTTC CASSPRTSGPPSYEQYF
. TRBJ2-5 . TRBV29-1 TGCAGCGTTGAACAGGGGTACGTCGGCGAGACCCAGTACTTC CSVEQGYVGETQYF
. TRBJ1-1 once TRBV6-6 TGTGCCAGCAGTTACTCCCCCTTGAACACTGAAGCTTTCTTT CASSYSPLNTEAFF
TRBD1 TRBJ2-2 . TRBV2 TGTGCCAAAGAGGACAGGGTTGGCGGGGAGCTGTTTTTT CAKEDRVGGELFF
. TRBJ2-7 . TRBV2 TGTGCCAGTTCGGTTAGGGTAGCGGCCTACGAGCAGTACTTC CASSVRVAAYEQYF
TRBD2 TRBJ2-5 . TRBV7-2 TGTGCCAGCAGCACCGGACTAGCGGGAGTACAAGAGACCCAGTACTTC CASSTGLAGVQETQYF
. TRBJ1-2 . TRBV7-2 TGTGCCAGCAGCTTAGAAGGTAACGGTGGCTACACCTTC CASSLEGNGGYTF
. TRBJ1-2 . TRBV28 TGTGCCAGCAGTTTGTTTCAGGGGAACTATGGCTACACCTTC CASSLFQGNYGYTF
. TRBJ1-5 . TRBV28 TGTGCCAGCAGTTTGTTAAATCAGCCCCAGCATTTT CASSLLNQPQHF
. TRBJ1-1 . TRBV7-2 TGTGCCAGCAGCTTAGAGAGAGGTACTGAAGCTTTCTTT CASSLERGTEAFF
. TRBJ2-5 . TRBV4-3 TGCGCCAGCAGCCAAGATGAGGGGGGGACCCAGTACTTC CASSQDEGGTQYF
TRBD2 TRBJ2-7 . TRBV7-2 TGTGCCAGCAGCTTAGAAAGGCTAGCGGGCTATTACGAGCAGTACTTC CASSLERLAGYYEQYF
TRBD2 TRBJ2-1 . TRBV6-4 TGTGCCAGCAGTAAAACCGGGACTAGCGGGAGTGAGCAGTTCTTC CASSKTGTSGSEQFF